One T cell receptor (beta chain) is described in this entry. Source study methods: Estimation of nucleated cell counts relied on the amplification of reference gene primers. Using immunoSEQ multiplex PCR, the repertoire was profiled, and TCRdb retains in-frame clones only, with some absent. The D gene and trimming were derived from the DNA, and the V and J assignments and clone size from that table. The data hold about 77,000 clones, with around 90% observed a single time. The data are from a study of blood T cell repertoires in COVID-19. Study in general: The samples span acute and convalescent COVID-19 from the United States, Italy and Spain. Sources were T cells, B-cell-depleted T cells, or PBMCs; the material itself was cDNA or gDNA.

Germline CDR1 SGHRS, CDR2 YFSETQ. J gave up 8 bases and V 1 base, and 14 bases lay outside the gene matches. The CDR3 extends over 17 amino acids. This sequence originates from a woman of 80 years or more with active or convalescent COVID-19. The chain has TRBV5-1 and TRBJ1-4; 7 bases are a match to TRBD1. The sequenced material came from peripheral blood. The CDR3 sequence: CASSLYPARGRGEKLFF. CDR3 coding DNA: TGCGCCAGCAGCTTGTACCCGGCTAGGGGGCGAGGAGAAAAACTGTTTTTT.